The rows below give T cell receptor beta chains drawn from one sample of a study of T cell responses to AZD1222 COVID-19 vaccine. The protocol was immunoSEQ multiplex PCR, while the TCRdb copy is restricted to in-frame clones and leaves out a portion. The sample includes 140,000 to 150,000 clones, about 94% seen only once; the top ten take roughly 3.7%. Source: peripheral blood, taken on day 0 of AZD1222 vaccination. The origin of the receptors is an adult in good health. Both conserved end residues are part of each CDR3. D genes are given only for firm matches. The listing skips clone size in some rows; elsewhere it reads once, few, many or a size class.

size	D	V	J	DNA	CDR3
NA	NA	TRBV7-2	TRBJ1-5	TGTGCCAGCAGCTTAGGCAGCCTCGTGGGCAATCAGCCCCAGCATTTT	CASSLGSLVGNQPQHF
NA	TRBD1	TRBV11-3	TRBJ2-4	TGTGCCAGCAGCTTAGAGGGACAGGGCTTGGTGGTTAGTACCAAAAACATTCAGTACTTC	CASSLEGQGLVVSTKNIQYF
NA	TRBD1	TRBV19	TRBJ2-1	TGTGCCAGTAGTGCTAACAGGGGAGAGCAGTTCTTC	CASSANRGEQFF
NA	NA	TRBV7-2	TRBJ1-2	TGTGCCAGCAGCCGGCCGGGACAACTGAACTATGGCTACACCTTC	CASSRPGQLNYGYTF
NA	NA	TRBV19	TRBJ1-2	TGTGCCAGTCGGGAGTTTAACTATGGCTACACCTTC	CASREFNYGYTF
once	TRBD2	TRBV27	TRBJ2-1	TGTGCCAGCAGTCCGGGGACTAGCGCGAACAATGAGCAGTTCTTC	CASSPGTSANNEQFF
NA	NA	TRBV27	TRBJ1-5	TGTGCCAGCAGTCCTCAGGGAAGCCGCCAGCCCCAGCATTTT	CASSPQGSRQPQHF
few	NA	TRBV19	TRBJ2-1	TGTGCCAGTATGGTCCTAGCGAACGCCTACAATGAGCAGTTCTTC	CASMVLANAYNEQFF
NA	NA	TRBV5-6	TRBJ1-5	TGTGCCAGCAGCGCGCGGGATAGCAATCAGCCCCAGCATTTT	CASSARDSNQPQHF
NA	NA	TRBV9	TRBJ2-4	TGTGCCAGCAGCGCAGGGTCGGGGACCAACATTCAGTACTTC	CASSAGSGTNIQYF
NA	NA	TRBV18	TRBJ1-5	TGTGCCAGCTCACCGGGGGGCTCAAGTCAGCCCCAGCATTTT	CASSPGGSSQPQHF
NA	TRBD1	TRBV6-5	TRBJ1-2	TGTGCCAGCTCACAGGGGGCCCAGGGTTATGGCTACACCTTC	CASSQGAQGYGYTF
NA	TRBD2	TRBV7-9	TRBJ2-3	TGTGCCAGCAGCTATAGCGGGAGTGGCACAGATACGCAGTATTTT	CASSYSGSGTDTQYF
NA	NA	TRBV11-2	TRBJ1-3	TGTGCCAGCAGACGATTAGAGCACACCATATATTTT	CASRRLEHTIYF
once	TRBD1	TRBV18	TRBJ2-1	TGTGCCAGCTCTCCTATCGACAGGGTTTATGACAATGAGCAGTTCTTC	CASSPIDRVYDNEQFF
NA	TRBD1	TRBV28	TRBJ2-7	TGTGCCAGCAGTTCCAGCTCCTCCGGGACAGGGGGGATGAAGTACTTC	CASSSSSSGTGGMKYF
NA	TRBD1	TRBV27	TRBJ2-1	TGTGCCAGCAGTTGGGGGACAGGGGGCAATGAGCAGTTCTTC	CASSWGTGGNEQFF
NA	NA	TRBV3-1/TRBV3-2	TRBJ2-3	TGTGCCAGCAGCCAAGGGGCCCACCGAAGCACAGATACGCAGTATTTT	CASSQGAHRSTDTQYF
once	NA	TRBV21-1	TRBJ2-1	TGTGCCAGCACCCCGGGACAGGGTTCCTACAATGAGCAGTTCTTC	CASTPGQGSYNEQFF
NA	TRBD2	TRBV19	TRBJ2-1	TGTGCCAGTAGTATAGCGGCGGGAGTAGTCAATGAGCAGTTCTTC	CASSIAAGVVNEQFF
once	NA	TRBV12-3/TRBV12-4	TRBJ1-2	TGTGCCAGCAGTACAGGGATATGGGACGGCTACACCTTC	CASSTGIWDGYTF
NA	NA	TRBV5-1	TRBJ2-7	TGCGCCAGCAGCTTGGAAAACTCGGGGGCTAAAACCGAGCAGTACTTC	CASSLENSGAKTEQYF
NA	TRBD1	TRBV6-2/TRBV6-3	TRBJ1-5	TGTGCCAGCAGTTACCGGACAGGGAGTATTTACCAGCCCCAGCATTTT	CASSYRTGSIYQPQHF
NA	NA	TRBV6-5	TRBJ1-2	TGTGCCAGCAGTTACTCGTGGGCAGGGAAAGGTGATGGCTACACCTTC	CASSYSWAGKGDGYTF
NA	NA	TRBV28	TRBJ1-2	TGTGCCAGCAGTCGCTCGGGCGGTTCCCTTTATGGCTACACCTTC	CASSRSGGSLYGYTF
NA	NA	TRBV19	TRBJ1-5	TGTGCCAGTAGTATAACGGACAATCAGCCCCAGCATTTT	CASSITDNQPQHF
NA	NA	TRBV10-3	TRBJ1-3	TGTGCCATCAGTAACGACAGGATGTCGGACACCATATATTTT	CAISNDRMSDTIYF
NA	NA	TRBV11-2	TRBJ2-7	TGTGCCAGCAGCTCCACTTATAGCGGAGGGGCCGACGAGCAGTACTTC	CASSSTYSGGADEQYF
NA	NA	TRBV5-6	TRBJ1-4	TGTGCCAGCAGCTTGGCAGGGACTGCAACTAATGAAAAACTGTTTTTT	CASSLAGTATNEKLFF
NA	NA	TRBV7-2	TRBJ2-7	TGTGCCAGCAGCCGCGGGTACGAGCAGTACTTC	CASSRGYEQYF
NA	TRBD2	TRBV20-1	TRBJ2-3	TGCAGTGCTAGTTCGGTTCTAGCGGGAGATACGCAGTATTTT	CSASSVLAGDTQYF
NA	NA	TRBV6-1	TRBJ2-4	TGTGCCAGCAGTGAATTTAAGTTGCAGTACTTC	CASSEFKLQYF
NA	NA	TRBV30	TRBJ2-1	TGTGCCTGGAGATGGCGGGGCGAGCAGTTCTTC	CAWRWRGEQFF
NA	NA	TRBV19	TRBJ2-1	TGTGCCAGTAGTAGAGATGGCCGTGCAAGCCTCTCCAATGAGCAGTTCTTC	CASSRDGRASLSNEQFF
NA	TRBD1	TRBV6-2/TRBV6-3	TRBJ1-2	TGTGCCAGCAGTTACACAACAGGGGGCGACGGCTACACCTTC	CASSYTTGGDGYTF
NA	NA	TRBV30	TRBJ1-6	TGTGCCTGGAGTGGCAGGCCCCTAAATTCACCCCTCCACTTT	CAWSGRPLNSPLHF
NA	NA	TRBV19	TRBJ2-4	TGTGCCAGTACCCCCGGAGACTCTAAAAACATTCAGTACTTC	CASTPGDSKNIQYF
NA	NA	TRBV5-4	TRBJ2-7	TGTGCCAGCTCGACATCCTACGAGCAGTACTTC	CASSTSYEQYF
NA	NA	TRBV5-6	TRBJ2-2	TGTGCCAGCAGCCCGGTGGGCAGGGCGAACACCGGGGAGCTGTTTTTT	CASSPVGRANTGELFF
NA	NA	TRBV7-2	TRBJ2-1	TGTGCCAGCAGCCCGATTGGTGGGGGCTCCTACAATGAGCAGTTCTTC	CASSPIGGGSYNEQFF
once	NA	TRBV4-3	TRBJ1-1	TGCGCCAGCAGCCAAGATGGTACTGTCAAAGCTTTCTTT	CASSQDGTVKAFF
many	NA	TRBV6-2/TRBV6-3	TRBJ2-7	TGTGCCAGCAGTGATCCCGACGAGCAGTACTTC	CASSDPDEQYF
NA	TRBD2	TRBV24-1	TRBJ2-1	TGTGCCACCAGTGACGCTAGCGGGAGCTCCTACAATGAGCAGTTCTTC	CATSDASGSSYNEQFF
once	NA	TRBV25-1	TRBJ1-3	TGTGCCAGCAGTGGGGACGGACTGCCTACTGGAAACACCATATATTTT	CASSGDGLPTGNTIYF
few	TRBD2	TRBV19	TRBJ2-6	TGTGCCAGTAGTACTAGCGGCCTCTCTGGGGCCAACGTCCTGACTTTC	CASSTSGLSGANVLTF
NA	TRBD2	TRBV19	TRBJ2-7	TGTGCCAGTAGTCCCCTAGCGGGAGAGGTGGACGAGCAGTACTTC	CASSPLAGEVDEQYF
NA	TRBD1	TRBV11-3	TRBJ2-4	TGTGCCAGCAGCCCGGGACAGGGCGGTCAAGTTCAGTACTTC	CASSPGQGGQVQYF
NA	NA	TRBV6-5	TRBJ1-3	TGTGCCAGCAGGCCCAGGGGACCTGGAAACACCATATATTTT	CASRPRGPGNTIYF
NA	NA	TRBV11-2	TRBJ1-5	TGTGCCAGCAGCTCCCAAAGCGCGCCCCAGCATTTT	CASSSQSAPQHF
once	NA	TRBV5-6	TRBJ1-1	TGTGCCAGCAGCTTCAGGGGACGGTGGAACACTGAAGCTTTCTTT	CASSFRGRWNTEAFF
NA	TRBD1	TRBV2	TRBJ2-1	TGTGCCAGCAGGCGGGACAGGGGGAGGAATGAGCAGTTCTTC	CASRRDRGRNEQFF
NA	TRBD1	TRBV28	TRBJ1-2	TGTGCCAGCAGGACAGGGTCAAGGTATGGCTACACCTTC	CASRTGSRYGYTF
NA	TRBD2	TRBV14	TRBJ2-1	TGTGCCAGCAGCCAAGTTACGGGGGGACTATACAATGAGCAGTTCTTC	CASSQVTGGLYNEQFF
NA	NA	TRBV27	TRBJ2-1	TGTGCCAGCAGTTTAGGGGGGAGCTCCTACAATGAGCAGTTCTTC	CASSLGGSSYNEQFF
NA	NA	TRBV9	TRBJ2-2	TGTGCCAGCCCTGACCCGAACACCGGGGAGCTGTTTTTT	CASPDPNTGELFF